Listed below are T cell receptor beta chains from one sample, sequenced in a study of cytomegalovirus exposure and HLA in healthy donors. Measured with immunoSEQ multiplex PCR; TCRdb has only the in-frame clones, and not every one. The profile covers 100,000 to 150,000 clones, with approximately 80% appearing a single time and 1.8% taken by the ten largest. The source material was PBMCs. The receptors originated from a female donor in good health and CMV-seropositive. Both conserved end residues are part of each CDR3. D genes are given only for firm matches. Some rows have no size entry. The others give once, few or many, or a class for an expanded clone.

>TRBD1|-|TRBV5-4|TRBJ2-7
CASSLLDRAAEDEQYF
TGTGCCAGCAGCTTGCTGGACAGGGCGGCTGAGGACGAGCAGTACTTC
>-|-|TRBV6-1|TRBJ2-5
CASLFGFQETQYF
TGTGCCAGCCTTTTCGGGTTCCAAGAGACCCAGTACTTC
>TRBD1|-|TRBV4-1|TRBJ2-1
CASSQVLTGRNEQFF
TGCGCCAGCAGCCAAGTCTTGACAGGGCGAAATGAGCAGTTCTTC
>TRBD2|-|TRBV30|TRBJ2-1
CAWSSPRLAGGPSSYNEQFF
TGTGCCTGGAGTAGTCCCCGACTAGCGGGAGGACCCAGCTCCTACAATGAGCAGTTCTTC
>TRBD1|-|TRBV5-4|TRBJ2-3
CASSPGTGGTDTQYF
TGTGCCAGCAGTCCCGGGACAGGGGGCACAGATACGCAGTATTTT
>-|-|TRBV7-2|TRBJ2-7
CASSLEGLRRLHEQYF
TGTGCCAGCAGCTTAGAGGGGCTCCGACGGTTGCACGAGCAGTACTTC
>TRBD1|-|TRBV6-1|TRBJ2-1
CASSGRDRGHNEQFF
TGTGCCAGCAGTGGCCGGGACAGGGGCCACAATGAGCAGTTCTTC
>TRBD1|few|TRBV7-8|TRBJ2-1
CASSLAGTGHSAQFF
TGTGCCAGCAGCTTAGCCGGGACAGGCCACAGCGCGCAGTTCTTC
>-|once|TRBV7-2|TRBJ2-1
CASSFFGDEQFF
TGTGCCAGCAGCTTCTTCGGGGATGAGCAGTTCTTC
>TRBD1|-|TRBV5-6|TRBJ2-3
CASSSGQGIDTQYF
TGTGCCAGCAGCTCGGGACAGGGTATCGATACGCAGTATTTT
>-|-|TRBV6-4|TRBJ2-3
CASQGRNTDTQYF
TGTGCCAGCCAGGGTAGGAACACAGATACGCAGTATTTT
>TRBD1|once|TRBV5-1|TRBJ2-6
CASSVAQGAGKSGANVLTF
TGCGCCAGCAGCGTAGCACAGGGGGCGGGAAAGTCTGGGGCCAACGTCCTGACTTTC
>-|-|TRBV28|TRBJ1-3
CASSPGEGVFGNTIYF
TGTGCCAGCAGCCCTGGCGAGGGCGTTTTTGGAAACACCATATATTTT
>TRBD2|-|TRBV2|TRBJ2-2
CASSRLAGVRGELFF
TGTGCCAGCTCCCGGCTAGCGGGAGTAAGGGGGGAGCTGTTTTTT
>TRBD1|-|TRBV2|TRBJ1-1
CASSGQGTNTEAFF
TGTGCCAGCAGCGGACAGGGGACTAACACTGAAGCTTTCTTT
>TRBD1|-|TRBV25-1|TRBJ1-6
CASSEGTAGGSPLHF
TGTGCCAGCAGTGAAGGGACAGCCGGCGGTTCACCCCTCCACTTT
>TRBD1|-|TRBV6-4|TRBJ2-1
CASSGQGAGEQFF
TGTGCCAGCAGTGGACAGGGCGCTGGTGAGCAGTTCTTC
>-|-|TRBV6-5|TRBJ2-7
CASSYNGANYEQYF
TGTGCCAGCAGTTATAATGGGGCAAACTACGAGCAGTACTTC
>-|-|TRBV19|TRBJ1-5
CASSPRGHSNQPQHF
TGTGCCAGTAGTCCCCGCGGGCATAGCAATCAGCCCCAGCATTTT
>-|-|TRBV2|TRBJ2-7
CASSLEGSHEQYF
TGTGCCAGCAGTTTGGAGGGATCCCACGAGCAGTACTTC
>-|few|TRBV21-1|TRBJ2-6
CASSKGAGILSGANVLTF
TGTGCCAGCAGCAAAGGGGCAGGGATTTTGTCTGGGGCCAACGTCCTGACTTTC
>-|-|TRBV11-2|TRBJ2-3
CASSSRVLTDTQYF
TGTGCCAGCAGCAGCAGGGTCCTCACAGATACGCAGTATTTT
>-|few|TRBV7-7|TRBJ2-3
CASSLGGGRQGTDTQYF
TGTGCCAGCAGCTTAGGGGGGGGGCGGCAGGGCACAGATACGCAGTATTTT
>-|-|TRBV30|TRBJ1-4
CALGPTNEKLFF
TGTGCCTTGGGCCCAACTAATGAAAAACTGTTTTTT
>-|-|TRBV4-1|TRBJ2-1
CASSQVTSYNEQFF
TGCGCCAGCAGCCAAGTGACATCCTACAATGAGCAGTTCTTC
>TRBD1|-|TRBV27|TRBJ1-4
CASSPLPGLQGATPEKLFF
TGTGCCAGCAGTCCTCTTCCGGGGCTACAGGGGGCAACACCTGAAAAACTGTTTTTT
>-|-|TRBV19|TRBJ1-2
CASSIAGASGGYTF
TGTGCCAGTAGTATTGCGGGGGCATCGGGGGGCTACACCTTC
>-|-|TRBV6-5|TRBJ1-6
CASSSATVDNSPLHF
TGTGCCAGCAGTTCCGCGACAGTAGATAATTCACCCCTCCACTTT
>TRBD1|-|TRBV27|TRBJ1-3
CASRTGTGNTIYF
TGTGCCAGCCGGACAGGGACGGGAAACACCATATATTTT
>TRBD1|-|TRBV7-9|TRBJ1-2
CASSRGGQGAGDGYTF
TGTGCCAGCAGCCGAGGGGGACAGGGGGCCGGCGATGGCTACACCTTC
>-|-|TRBV7-2|TRBJ2-5
CASSLLRVGETQYF
TGTGCCAGCAGCTTACTGCGGGTAGGGGAGACCCAGTACTTC
>-|-|TRBV28|TRBJ1-4
CASSFGFSNGNEKLFF
TGTGCCAGCAGTTTCGGGTTCTCAAATGGAAATGAAAAACTGTTTTTT
>-|-|TRBV5-4|TRBJ1-1
CASNFGGSNTEAFF
TGTGCCAGCAATTTTGGGGGGTCAAACACTGAAGCTTTCTTT
>TRBD2|once|TRBV10-3|TRBJ2-7
CAISSPSGSVEQYF
TGTGCCATCAGTAGCCCTAGCGGGAGTGTCGAGCAGTACTTC
>-|-|TRBV12-5|TRBJ2-7
CASSPTGNSYEQYF
TGTGCTAGTAGCCCAACAGGAAACTCCTACGAGCAGTACTTC
>TRBD1|-|TRBV2|TRBJ2-5
CASRARTGEETQYF
TGTGCCAGCAGAGCCCGGACAGGCGAAGAGACCCAGTACTTC
>TRBD1|-|TRBV6-5|TRBJ2-7
CASSDRVGSYEQYF
TGTGCCAGCAGTGACAGGGTGGGAAGCTACGAGCAGTACTTC